Below are 5 T cell receptor beta chains sequenced from a single sample in a study of blood T cell repertoires in COVID-19. Data came from immunoSEQ multiplex PCR; TCRdb stores just in-frame clones and leaves some out. The table includes just over 90,000 clones, 75% to 90% detected once. The sample was peripheral blood. The receptors come from a woman of 80 years or more with acute or convalescent COVID-19.

This clone occurred a few times. V gene TRBV30 combines with J gene TRBJ1-3; 8 bases fit TRBD1. The CDR3 has 15 amino acids. Per the germline V gene, CDR1 is GTSNPN and CDR2 is SVGIG (reference sequence). Trimming cost V 3 bases and J 0 bases; bases outside gene matches: 4. The CDR3 protein is CAWSDRGFSGNTIYF. CDR3 coding DNA: TGTGCCTGGAGCGACAGGGGATTCTCTGGAAACACCATATATTTT.

The chain carries TRBV4-1 and TRBJ2-7; 7 nucleotides agree with TRBD2. V lost 0 bases, J lost 0 bases, and 5 bases stayed unmatched. CDR3 length: 16 amino acids. The germline gives CDR1 MGHRA, CDR2 YSYEKL. The CDR3 DNA follows: TGCGCCAGCAGCCAAGAATGGCCGGGGGGCTCCTACGAGCAGTACTTC. It specifies CASSQEWPGGSYEQYF.

In this sample, this clone turned up once. V gene TRBV5-1 combines with J gene TRBJ1-5; D is unresolved. Trimming removed 0 bases from V and 3 bases from J, with 10 bases in between. The V gene's germline CDR1 is SGHRS and CDR2 YFSETQ. CDR3 length: 15 amino acids. In DNA, the CDR3 is TGCGCCAGCAGCTTGGGTGTCGGGTACAATCAGCCCCAGCATTTT. Translated: CASSLGVGYNQPQHF.

CDR3 sequence (DNA): TGTGCCAGCAGGAGGACTACCAACACCGGGGAGCTGTTTTTT. Translating gives CASRRTTNTGELFF. The J gene is TRBJ2-2, the V gene TRBV6-4, with D possibly being TRBD2 (6 bases). Trimming stripped 6 bases from V and 2 bases from J, with 10 bases between. Per the germline V gene, CDR1 is MRHNA and CDR2 is SNTAGT. CDR3 length: 14 residues.

The CDR3 nucleotides are TGTGCCAGCAGCGCCTTATTACCGGGGAATGGCTACACCTTC. Amino acids: CASSALLPGNGYTF. The gene calls are TRBV2 and TRBJ1-2; no definite D call. V lost 6 bases and J lost 6, with 17 bases in between. CDR1 SNHLY and CDR2 FYNNEI come from the germline V gene. The CDR3 has 14 residues.